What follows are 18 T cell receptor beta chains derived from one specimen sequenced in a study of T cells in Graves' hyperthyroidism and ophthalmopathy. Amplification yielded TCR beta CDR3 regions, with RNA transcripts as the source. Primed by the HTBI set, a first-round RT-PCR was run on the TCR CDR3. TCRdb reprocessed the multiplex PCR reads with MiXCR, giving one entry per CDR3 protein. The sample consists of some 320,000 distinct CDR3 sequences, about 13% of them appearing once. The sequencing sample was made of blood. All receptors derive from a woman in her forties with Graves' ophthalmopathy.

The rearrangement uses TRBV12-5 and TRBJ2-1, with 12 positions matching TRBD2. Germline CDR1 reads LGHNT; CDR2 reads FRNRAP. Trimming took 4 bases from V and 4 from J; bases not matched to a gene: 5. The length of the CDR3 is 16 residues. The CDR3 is CASGSTTSGSYNEQFF. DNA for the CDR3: TGTGCTAGTGGTTCTACGACTAGCGGGAGTTACAATGAGCAGTTCTTC. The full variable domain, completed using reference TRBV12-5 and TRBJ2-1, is DARVTQTPRHKVTEMGQEVTMRCQPILGHNTVFWYRQTMMQGLELLAYFRNRAPLDDSGMPKDRFSAEMPDATLATLKIQPSEPRDSAVYFCASGSTTSGSYNEQFFGPGTRLTVL.

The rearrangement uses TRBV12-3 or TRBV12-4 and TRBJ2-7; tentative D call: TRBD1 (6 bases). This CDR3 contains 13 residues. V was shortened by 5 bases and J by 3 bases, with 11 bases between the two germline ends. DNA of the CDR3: TGTGCCAGCAGTAAGGACAGAATCTACGAGCAGTACTTC. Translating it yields CASSKDRIYEQYF.

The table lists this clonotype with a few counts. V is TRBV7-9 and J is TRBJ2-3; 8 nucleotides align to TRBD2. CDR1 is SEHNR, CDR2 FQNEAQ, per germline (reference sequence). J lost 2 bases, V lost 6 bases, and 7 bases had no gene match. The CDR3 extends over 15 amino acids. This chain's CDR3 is CASSDSGDYTDTQYF. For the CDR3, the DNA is TGTGCCAGCAGTGATAGCGGGGATTACACAGATACGCAGTATTTT.

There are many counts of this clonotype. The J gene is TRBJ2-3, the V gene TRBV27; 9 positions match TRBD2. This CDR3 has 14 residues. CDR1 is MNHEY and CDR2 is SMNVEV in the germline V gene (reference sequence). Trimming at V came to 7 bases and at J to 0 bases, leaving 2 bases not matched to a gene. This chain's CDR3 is CASNGLASTDTQYF. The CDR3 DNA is TGTGCCAGCAATGGACTAGCGAGCACAGATACGCAGTATTTT.

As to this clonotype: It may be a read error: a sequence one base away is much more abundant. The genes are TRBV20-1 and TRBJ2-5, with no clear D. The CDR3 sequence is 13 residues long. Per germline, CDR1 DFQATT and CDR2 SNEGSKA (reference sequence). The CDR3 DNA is TGCAGTGCTAGAGATGCCTGGATGGAGACCCATTACTTC. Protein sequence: CSARDAWMETHYF.

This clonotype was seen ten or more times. This chain's CDR3 is CASSLFQTSGTSYEQYF. The CDR3 DNA is TGTGCCAGCAGTTTATTCCAGACTAGCGGGACTTCCTACGAGCAGTACTTC. The V gene is TRBV28, the J gene TRBJ2-7; TRBD2 agrees at 11 bases. Unmatched junction bases numbered 6, after V lost 1 base and J lost 1 base. Germline assignment: CDR1 MDHEN and CDR2 SYDVKM. The CDR3 has 17 amino acids.

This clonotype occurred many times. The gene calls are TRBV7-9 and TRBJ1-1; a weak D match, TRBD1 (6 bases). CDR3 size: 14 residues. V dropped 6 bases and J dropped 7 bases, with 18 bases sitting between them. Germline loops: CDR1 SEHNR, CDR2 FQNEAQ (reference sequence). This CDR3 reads CASSFFQGHYEAFF. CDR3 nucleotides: TGTGCCAGCAGTTTTTTCCAGGGACACTATGAAGCTTTCTTT.

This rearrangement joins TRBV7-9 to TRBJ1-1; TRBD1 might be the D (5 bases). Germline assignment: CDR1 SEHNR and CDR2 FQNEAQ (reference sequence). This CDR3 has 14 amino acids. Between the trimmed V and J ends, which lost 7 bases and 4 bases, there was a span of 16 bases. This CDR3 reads CASNKLGGGTEAFF. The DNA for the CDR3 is TGTGCCAGCAACAAGCTCGGGGGGGGCACTGAAGCTTTCTTT.

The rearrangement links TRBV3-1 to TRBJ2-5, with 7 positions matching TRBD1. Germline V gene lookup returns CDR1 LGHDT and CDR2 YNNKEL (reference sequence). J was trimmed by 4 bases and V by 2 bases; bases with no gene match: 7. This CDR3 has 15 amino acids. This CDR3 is CASSQNGGQRETQYF. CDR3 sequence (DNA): TGTGCCAGCAGCCAAAATGGGGGACAGAGAGAGACCCAGTACTTC.

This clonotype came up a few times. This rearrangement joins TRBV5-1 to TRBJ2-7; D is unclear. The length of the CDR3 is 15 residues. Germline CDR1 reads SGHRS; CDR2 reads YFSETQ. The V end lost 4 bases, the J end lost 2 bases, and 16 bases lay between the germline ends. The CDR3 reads CASSHGRTSTYEQYF. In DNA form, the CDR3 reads TGCGCCAGCAGCCACGGACGTACCAGCACCTACGAGCAGTACTTC.

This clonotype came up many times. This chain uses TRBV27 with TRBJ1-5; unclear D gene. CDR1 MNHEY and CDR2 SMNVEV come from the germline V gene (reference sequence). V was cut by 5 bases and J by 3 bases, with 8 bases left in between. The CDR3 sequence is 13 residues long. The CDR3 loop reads CASSTRINQPQHF. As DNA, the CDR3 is TGTGCCAGCAGTACCAGAATCAATCAGCCCCAGCATTTT.

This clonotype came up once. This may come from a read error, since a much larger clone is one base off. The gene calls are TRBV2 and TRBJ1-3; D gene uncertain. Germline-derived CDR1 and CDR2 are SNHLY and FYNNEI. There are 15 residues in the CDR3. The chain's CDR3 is CASNENHISGNTIYF. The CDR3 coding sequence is TGTGCCAGCAATGAAAACCACATCAGTGGAAACACCATATATTTT.

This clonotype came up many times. Here the CDR3 reads CASSFSISGRTPHEQFF. In DNA, the CDR3 is TGTGCCAGCAGTTTCTCAATTAGTGGGAGAACCCCCCATGAGCAGTTCTTC. This chain links TRBV28 with TRBJ2-1, with a possible D match to TRBD2 (5 bases). V was trimmed by 3 bases and J by 8 bases, leaving 23 bases between them. CDR1 is MDHEN, CDR2 SYDVKM, per germline. CDR3 size: 17 residues.

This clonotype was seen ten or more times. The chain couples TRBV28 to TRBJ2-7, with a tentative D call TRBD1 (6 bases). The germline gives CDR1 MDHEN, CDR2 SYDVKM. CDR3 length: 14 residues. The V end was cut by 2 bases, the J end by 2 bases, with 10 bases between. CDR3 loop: CASSLKGHTYEQYF. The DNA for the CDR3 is TGTGCCAGCAGTTTAAAGGGACATACCTACGAGCAGTACTTC. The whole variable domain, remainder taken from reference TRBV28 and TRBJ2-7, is DVKVTQSSRYLVKRTGEKVFLECVQDMDHENMFWYRQDPGLGLRLIYFSYDVKMKEKGDIPEGYSVSREKKERFSLILESASTNQTSMYLCASSLKGHTYEQYFGPGTRLTVT.

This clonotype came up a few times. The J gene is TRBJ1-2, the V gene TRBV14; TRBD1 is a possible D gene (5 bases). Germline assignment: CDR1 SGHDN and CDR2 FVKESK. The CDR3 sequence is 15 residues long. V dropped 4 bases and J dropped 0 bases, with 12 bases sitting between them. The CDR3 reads CASSRDGGANYGYTF. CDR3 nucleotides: TGTGCCAGCAGCCGTGATGGGGGAGCTAACTATGGCTACACCTTC.

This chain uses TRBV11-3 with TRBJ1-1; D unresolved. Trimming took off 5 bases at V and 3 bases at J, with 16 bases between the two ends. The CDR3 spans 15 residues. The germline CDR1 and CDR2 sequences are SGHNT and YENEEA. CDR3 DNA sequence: TGTGCCAGCAGCGCCCGTGAAGGTTTTGACACTGAAGCTTTCTTT. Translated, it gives CASSAREGFDTEAFF.

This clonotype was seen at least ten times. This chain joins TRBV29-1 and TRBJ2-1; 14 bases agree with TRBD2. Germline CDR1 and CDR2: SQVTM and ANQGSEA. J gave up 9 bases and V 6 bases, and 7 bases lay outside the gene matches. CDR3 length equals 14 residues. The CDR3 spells CSVTGTSGGSEQFF. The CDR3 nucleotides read TGCAGCGTGACCGGGACTAGCGGGGGTAGTGAGCAGTTCTTC.

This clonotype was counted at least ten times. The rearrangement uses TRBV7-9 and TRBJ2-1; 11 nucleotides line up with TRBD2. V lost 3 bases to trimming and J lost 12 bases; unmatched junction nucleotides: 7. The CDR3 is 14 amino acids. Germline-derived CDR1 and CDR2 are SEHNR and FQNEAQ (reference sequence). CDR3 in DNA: TGTGCCAGCAGCTTTAGCGGGAGGGGGTTTGGGCAGTTCTTC. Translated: CASSFSGRGFGQFF.